Following are 32 T cell receptor beta chains from one sample sequenced in a study of shared clonotypes between healthy human individuals. Method: immunoSEQ multiplex PCR; TCRdb's copy keeps in-frame clones and lacks some. The sample carries hundreds of thousands of clones, roughly 72% recorded once. The specimen was PBMCs. The receptor set was obtained from a woman in her 40s in good health. Some clones in this sample may be carry-over from other donors' samples.

V gene TRBV15 combines with J gene TRBJ2-5; TRBD2 is a possible D gene (5 bases). V was trimmed by 8 bases and J by 4 bases, leaving 17 bases between them. CDR3 size: 14 residues. Germline CDR1 LNHNV, CDR2 YYDKDF (reference sequence). The CDR3 region has the DNA TGTGCCACCGGCCCGGGGTCCGCGCGAGAGACCCAGTACTTC. Translated, it gives CATGPGSARETQYF.

Comment on this clone: The sample carries other DNA sequences with the same CDR3. J is TRBJ1-1 and V is TRBV7-3; no reliable D call. The CDR3 runs 14 residues. Between the trimmed V and J ends, which lost 2 bases and 1 base, there was a span of 8 bases. Looked up from germline, CDR1 is SGHTA and CDR2 is FQGTGA. CDR3 nucleotide sequence: TGTGCCAGCAGCTTACTTGCGGGGAACACTGAAGCTTTCTTT. It translates to CASSLLAGNTEAFF.

CDR3 in amino acids: CASSGVRDIQETQYF. The DNA for the CDR3 is TGTGCCAGTAGTGGAGTCCGGGACATACAAGAGACCCAGTACTTC. The rearrangement joins TRBV19 to TRBJ2-5, with a tentative D call TRBD1 (6 bases). Deletions cut 5 bases from V and 2 bases from J, with 15 bases between. Looked up from germline, CDR1 is LNHDA and CDR2 is SQIVND (reference sequence). The CDR3 length is 15 residues.

The chain combines TRBV10-3 with TRBJ1-5; the D gene is possibly TRBD1 (6 bases). The CDR3 has 13 residues. CDR1 is ENHRY, CDR2 SYGVKD, per germline. Trimming cost V 8 bases and J 4 bases, with 12 bases left between them. CDR3: CAIRTGPNQPQHF. Here the CDR3 DNA reads TGTGCCATCCGAACAGGGCCTAATCAGCCCCAGCATTTT.

To note about this clone: This sample also contains other DNA sequences that code for the same CDR3. The chain uses TRBV9 and TRBJ2-7, with no clear D. V lost 0 bases and J 2 bases, leaving 9 bases between the germline ends. Per the germline V gene, CDR1 is SGDLS and CDR2 is YYNGEE. This CDR3 comprises 14 residues. This CDR3 reads CASSVGQGTYEQYF. CDR3 nucleotides: TGTGCCAGCAGCGTAGGTCAAGGAACCTACGAGCAGTACTTC. The full variable domain, its missing parts supplied by reference TRBV9 and TRBJ2-7, is DSGVTQTPKHLITATGQRVTLRCSPRSGDLSVYWYQQSLDQGLQFLIQYYNGEERAKGNILERFSAQQFPDLHSELNLSSLELGDSALYFCASSVGQGTYEQYFGPGTRLTVT.

This clone showed up many times. The rearrangement joins TRBV28 to TRBJ1-3, with D perhaps TRBD1 (5 bases). The CDR3 contains 18 residues. The V gene lost 3 bases and the J gene lost 0 bases, with 18 bases spanning the gap. The germline V gene has CDR1 MDHEN and CDR2 SYDVKM. The CDR3 DNA sequence: TGTGCCAGCAGTTTGGGGGTAGGCAGGGCAAGCTCTGGAAACACCATATATTTT. Its protein is CASSLGVGRASSGNTIYF.

CDR3 sequence: CSVEVRLDRGAETQYF. The CDR3 DNA sequence: TGCAGCGTTGAAGTCAGGTTGGACAGGGGGGCAGAGACCCAGTACTTC. The chain combines TRBV29-1 with TRBJ2-5; 10 positions match TRBD1. Germline CDR1 and CDR2: SQVTM and ANQGSEA. V shed 1 base and J 4 bases; nucleotides not matched to a gene: 9. There are 16 residues in the CDR3.

This clone occurred once. Additional DNA sequences in this sample encode the identical CDR3. The chain is built from TRBV11-2 and TRBJ1-2, with a weak D call TRBD1 (5 bases). Germline CDR1 SGHAT, CDR2 FQNNGV. This CDR3 comprises 12 residues. The V gene lost 0 bases and the J gene lost 8 bases, with 7 bases spanning the gap. CDR3: CASSLEGDGYTF. The CDR3 bases are TGTGCCAGCAGCTTAGAAGGGGACGGCTACACCTTC. Full variable domain (rest looked up from reference TRBV11-2 and TRBJ1-2): EAGVAQSPRYKIIEKRQSVAFWCNPISGHATLYWYQQILGQGPKLLIQFQNNGVVDDSQLPKDRFSAERLKGVDSTLKIQPAKLEDSAVYLCASSLEGDGYTFGSGTRLTVV.

The CDR3 sequence: CASGRGHSTDTQYF. The CDR3 DNA sequence: TGTGCCAGCGGCAGGGGCCATAGCACAGATACGCAGTATTTT. The gene calls are TRBV7-2 and TRBJ2-3, with D tentatively TRBD1 (6 bases). V lost 8 bases and J 0 bases, leaving 12 bases between the germline ends. The CDR3 has 14 amino acids. Germline V gene lookup returns CDR1 SGHTA and CDR2 FQGNSA. Filled out from reference TRBV7-2 and TRBJ2-3, the complete variable domain reads GAGVSQSPSNKVTEKGKDVELRCDPISGHTALYWYRQSLGQGLEFLIYFQGNSAPDKSGLPSDRFSAERTGGSVSTLTIQRTQQEDSAVYLCASGRGHSTDTQYFGPGTRLTVL.

The rearrangement uses TRBV29-1 and TRBJ2-7, with TRBD1 identical over 9 bases. The germline CDR1 and CDR2 sequences are SQVTM and ANQGSEA. There are 14 residues in the CDR3. J gave up 1 base and V 4 bases, and 5 bases lay outside the gene matches. DNA of the CDR3: TGCAGCGTTGTGTCAGGGACAGGGTCCTACGAGCAGTACTTC. This codes for CSVVSGTGSYEQYF.

V is TRBV5-1 and J is TRBJ2-1; TRBD2 is a possible D gene (5 bases). The CDR3 is 14 amino acids. V gave up 4 bases and J gave up 9 bases, with 17 bases separating them. Germline CDR1 and CDR2: SGHRS and YFSETQ. CDR3 in amino acids: CASSQVAGSSEQFF. Written as DNA, the CDR3 is TGCGCCAGCAGCCAGGTGGCGGGTTCAAGTGAGCAGTTCTTC.

The chain recombines TRBV4-2 with TRBJ2-5; TRBD2 agrees at 7 bases. Germline V gives CDR1 LGHNA, CDR2 YNFKEQ. The J segment lost 3 bases and the V segment lost 3 bases, leaving 10 bases of the junction unmatched. The CDR3 runs to 16 residues. The CDR3 sequence is CASSQPSGNREETQYF. The CDR3 region has the DNA TGTGCCAGCAGCCAGCCCAGCGGGAATCGCGAAGAGACCCAGTACTTC.

The V and J genes are TRBV9 and TRBJ2-3; 12 bases are shared with TRBD2. The CDR3 spans 17 residues. After removal of 0 bases from V and 3 bases from J, the junction contained 5 bases not matched to a gene. The germline gives CDR1 SGDLS, CDR2 YYNGEE. In DNA, the CDR3 is TGTGCCAGCAGCGTAGGTATACTAGCGGGAGGAACAGATACGCAGTATTTT. Translated, it gives CASSVGILAGGTDTQYF.

This chain links TRBV5-4 with TRBJ2-3; TRBD2 matches at 7 bases. Trimming removed 2 bases from V and 3 bases from J; junction bases left unmatched: 9. Germline V lookup: CDR1 SGHNT, CDR2 YYREEE (reference sequence). This CDR3 contains 16 residues. The DNA for the CDR3 is TGTGCCAGCAGCTTTAAGGCCTGGGAGGGGACAGATACGCAGTATTTT. Encoded protein: CASSFKAWEGTDTQYF.

This clone was observed a few times. The V call is TRBV7-3, the J call TRBJ2-1; 13 bases are a match to TRBD2. This CDR3 has 16 residues. Germline values: CDR1 SGHTA, CDR2 FQGTGA. V shed 4 bases and J 7 bases; nucleotides not matched to a gene: 7. The CDR3 nucleotides read TGTGCCAGCAGCTCTCGGACTAGCGGGAGAGTTAATGAGCAGTTCTTC. Encoded protein: CASSSRTSGRVNEQFF.

This clone was observed a single time. This chain connects TRBV2 to TRBJ2-7; 8 nucleotides match TRBD2. Germline CDR1 and CDR2: SNHLY and FYNNEI. With V trimmed by 7 bases and J by 0 bases, 11 bases remained unmatched. There are 16 residues in the CDR3. For the CDR3, the DNA is TGTGCCAGCACCCGACCCCTTAGCGGGAACTCCTACGAGCAGTACTTC. Its protein product is CASTRPLSGNSYEQYF.

The gene calls are TRBV15 and TRBJ2-6; D tentatively reads TRBD1 or TRBD2 (6 bases each). Germline V gene sequence: CDR1 LNHNV, CDR2 YYDKDF (reference sequence). The CDR3 loop spans 17 amino acids. V dropped 6 bases and J dropped 0 bases, with 15 bases sitting between them. DNA for the CDR3: TGTGCCACCAGGCGCGGGACAACCCTCTCTGGGGCCAACGTCCTGACTTTC. The encoded protein is CATRRGTTLSGANVLTF. The full variable domain, its missing parts supplied by reference TRBV15 and TRBJ2-6, is DAMVIQNPRYQVTQFGKPVTLSCSQTLNHNVMYWYQQKSSQAPKLLFHYYDKDFNNEADTPDNFQSRRPNTSFCFLDIRSPGLGDTAMYLCATRRGTTLSGANVLTFGAGSRLTVL.

The sample holds one count of this clone. This sequence joins TRBV10-3 and TRBJ2-3, with D perhaps given as TRBD1 or TRBD2 (5 bases each). CDR3 length equals 14 residues. Germline CDR1 reads ENHRY; CDR2 reads SYGVKD. The CDR3 DNA is TGTGCTTCGAGGGGCGATGTAAGTGCAGATACGCAGTATTTT. Translated: CASRGDVSADTQYF.

This chain uses TRBV20-1 with TRBJ2-7; D remains unclear. Deletions cut 4 bases from V and 1 base from J, with 5 bases between. The CDR3 runs 11 residues. Germline V CDR1 and CDR2: DFQATT, SNEGSKA (reference sequence). The CDR3 protein is CSAKLSYEQYF. CDR3 bases: TGCAGTGCTAAATTATCCTACGAGCAGTACTTC.

The chain joins TRBV30 to TRBJ2-5; no clear D. The germline V gene encodes CDR1 GTSNPN and CDR2 SVGIG (reference sequence). V was clipped by 5 bases and J by 5 bases, with 12 bases between them. The CDR3 totals 12 residues. The CDR3 protein is CAWGIGWETQYF. The CDR3 DNA reads as TGTGCCTGGGGCATCGGATGGGAGACCCAGTACTTC.

This chain joins TRBV2 and TRBJ2-1; 10 bases match TRBD1. V gave up 7 bases and J gave up 4 bases; unmatched junction bases: 4. The CDR3 loop spans 14 amino acids. Germline V gene data show CDR1 as SNHLY and CDR2 as FYNNEI. CDR3 DNA sequence: TGTGCCAGCAATGACAGGGGGCCATACAATGAGCAGTTCTTC. Its protein is CASNDRGPYNEQFF.

V usage is TRBV4-1 and J usage is TRBJ2-3; D possibly uses TRBD1 or TRBD2 (5 bases each). With 1 base removed from V and 8 bases from J, the gap between germline ends came to 22 bases. This CDR3 spans 17 amino acids. Germline V gene data show CDR1 as MGHRA and CDR2 as YSYEKL. The CDR3 nucleotides are TGCGCCAGCAGCCAAGCCTCCGGGACCGTAAATGAGGGTACGCAGTATTTT. Translating gives CASSQASGTVNEGTQYF.

The chain uses TRBV5-4 and TRBJ2-5; TRBD2 matches 9 bases. The CDR3 extends over 15 amino acids. Germline trimming cut 5 bases from V and 5 bases from J; bases unmatched to any gene: 10. The germline V gene has CDR1 SGHNT and CDR2 YYREEE (reference sequence). This CDR3 reads CASRREGGPEETQYF. CDR3 DNA sequence: TGTGCCAGCAGGCGGGAGGGAGGGCCAGAGGAGACCCAGTACTTC.

On this clone itself: This may stem from a read error, because a much larger clone lies one nucleotide away. This same CDR3 is encoded by further DNA sequences in the sample. As DNA, the CDR3 is TGTGCCAGCAGATACGGAGGGACCGGCGAAAAACTGTTTTTT. As protein: CASRYGGTGEKLFF. The rearrangement uses TRBV6-5 and TRBJ1-4; tentatively, D is TRBD1 (5 bases). Germline CDR1 is MNHEY and CDR2 is SVGAGI. The CDR3 extends over 14 amino acids. V dropped 6 bases and J dropped 8 bases, with 16 bases sitting between them.

This clone has only one observation. This rearrangement joins TRBV27 to TRBJ2-5; TRBD1 agrees at 8 bases. Trimming at V came to 4 bases and at J to 5 bases, leaving 3 bases not matched to a gene. The germline CDR1 and CDR2 sequences are MNHEY and SMNVEV (reference sequence). CDR3 size: 13 residues. The CDR3 loop reads CASSSGDRETQYF. CDR3 DNA: TGTGCCAGCAGTTCCGGGGACAGGGAGACCCAGTACTTC.

The chain carries TRBV29-1 and TRBJ2-7; 7 nucleotides line up with TRBD2. After removal of 4 bases from V and 6 bases from J, the junction contained 6 bases not matched to a gene. Germline V gene sequence: CDR1 SQVTM, CDR2 ANQGSEA. This CDR3 contains 12 residues. CDR3: CSVVAGVREQYF. The CDR3 DNA follows: TGCAGCGTTGTGGCGGGAGTACGCGAGCAGTACTTC.

The J gene is TRBJ2-5, the V gene TRBV18; 10 positions match TRBD2. The CDR3 is 15 amino acids. Germline V lookup: CDR1 KGHSH, CDR2 LQKENI. The J segment lost 0 bases and the V segment lost 6 bases, leaving 4 bases of the junction unmatched. CDR3 in DNA: TGTGCCAGCTCCAAGCGGGAGGGGAACCAAGAGACCCAGTACTTC. Its translation is CASSKREGNQETQYF. The entire variable domain, with the rest obtained from reference TRBV18 and TRBJ2-5, is as follows: NAGVMQNPRHLVRRRGQEARLRCSPMKGHSHVYWYRQLPEEGLKFMVYLQKENIIDESGMPKERFSAEFPKEGPSILRIQQVVRGDSAAYFCASSKREGNQETQYFGPGTRLLVL.

In nucleotides, the CDR3 is TGTGCCAGCTCACGGGAAGTGGCAGAGGGAAGGTACGAGCAGTACTTC. Its translation: CASSREVAEGRYEQYF. This chain joins TRBV18 and TRBJ2-7; possibly TRBD2 for D (5 bases). This CDR3 is 16 amino acids long. Germline values: CDR1 KGHSH, CDR2 LQKENI. Trimming took 4 bases from V and 4 from J, leaving 20 bases between them.

The V gene is TRBV19, the J gene TRBJ2-1; TRBD2 agrees at 12 bases. Trimming removed 3 bases from V and 2 bases from J; junction bases left unmatched: 2. Germline values: CDR1 LNHDA, CDR2 SQIVND (reference sequence). This CDR3 is 16 amino acids long. The CDR3 region is CASSIRTSGAYNEQFF. CDR3 in DNA: TGTGCCAGTAGTATCAGGACTAGCGGGGCCTACAATGAGCAGTTCTTC.

The CDR3 DNA sequence: TGTGCCAGCACCACTATGCCGGACAGGGGGCTCGAGCAGTACTTC. It encodes CASTTMPDRGLEQYF. The rearrangement joins TRBV6-5 to TRBJ2-5, with 11 nucleotides matching TRBD1. The J call may be in error: the DNA end matches TRBJ2-7 better. This CDR3 has 15 amino acids. Germline-derived CDR1 and CDR2 are MNHEY and SVGAGI.

The chain couples TRBV18 to TRBJ1-1; no reliable D call. This CDR3 has 13 residues. V gave up 2 bases and J gave up 1 base, with 5 bases separating them. Germline V gene data show CDR1 as KGHSH and CDR2 as LQKENI. The CDR3 region is CASSPVRNTEAFF. In nucleotides, the CDR3 is TGTGCCAGCTCACCAGTCAGGAACACTGAAGCTTTCTTT.

This clone was recorded once. The rearrangement links TRBV4-1 to TRBJ2-5; 11 bases agree with TRBD2. Judging by the DNA end, TRBJ2-7 fits better; the J call may be wrong. The CDR3 totals 14 residues. Germline assignment: CDR1 MGHRA and CDR2 YSYEKL. Here the CDR3 DNA reads TGCGCCAGCAGCGATAGCGGGAGGGCCGGCGAGCAGTACTTC. This encodes CASSDSGRAGEQYF.